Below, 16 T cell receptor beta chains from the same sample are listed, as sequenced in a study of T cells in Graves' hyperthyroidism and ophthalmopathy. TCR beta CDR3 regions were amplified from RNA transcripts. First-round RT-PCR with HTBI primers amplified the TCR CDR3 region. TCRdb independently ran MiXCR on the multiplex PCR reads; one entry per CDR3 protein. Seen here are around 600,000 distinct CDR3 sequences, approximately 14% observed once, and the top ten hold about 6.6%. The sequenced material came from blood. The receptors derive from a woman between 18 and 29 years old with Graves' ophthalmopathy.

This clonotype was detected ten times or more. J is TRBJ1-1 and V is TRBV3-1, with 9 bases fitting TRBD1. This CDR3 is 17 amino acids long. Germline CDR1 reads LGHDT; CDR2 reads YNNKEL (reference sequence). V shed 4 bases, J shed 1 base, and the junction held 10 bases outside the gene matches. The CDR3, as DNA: TGTGCCAGCAGCCCCGATCAACCGGGACAGGGGAACACTGAAGCTTTCTTT. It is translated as CASSPDQPGQGNTEAFF.

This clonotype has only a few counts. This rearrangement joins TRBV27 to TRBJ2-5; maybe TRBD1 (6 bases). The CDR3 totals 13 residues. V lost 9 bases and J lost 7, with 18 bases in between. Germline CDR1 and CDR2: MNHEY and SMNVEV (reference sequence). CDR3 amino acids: CARKTTGGGTQYF. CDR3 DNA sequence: TGTGCCAGGAAGACGACAGGTGGCGGGACCCAGTACTTC.

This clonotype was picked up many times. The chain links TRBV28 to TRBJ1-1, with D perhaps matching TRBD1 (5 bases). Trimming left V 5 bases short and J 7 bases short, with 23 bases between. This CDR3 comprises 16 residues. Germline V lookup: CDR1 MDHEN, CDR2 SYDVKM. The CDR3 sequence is CASSPHPPPEGNEAFF. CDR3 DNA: TGTGCCAGCAGTCCCCATCCCCCGCCGGAGGGGAATGAAGCTTTCTTT.

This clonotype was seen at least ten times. The CDR3 DNA sequence: TGTGCCAGCAGCTTAGATCGCCAGGGCACAGATACGCAGTATTTT. Its protein product is CASSLDRQGTDTQYF. The gene calls are TRBV11-2 and TRBJ2-3, with no clear D. The V gene lost 0 bases and the J gene lost 1 base, with 8 bases spanning the gap. CDR3 size: 15 residues. The germline V gene encodes CDR1 SGHAT and CDR2 FQNNGV.

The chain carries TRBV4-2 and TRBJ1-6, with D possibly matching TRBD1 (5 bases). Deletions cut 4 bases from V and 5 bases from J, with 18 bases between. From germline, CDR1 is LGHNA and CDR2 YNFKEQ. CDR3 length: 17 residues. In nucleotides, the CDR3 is TGTGCCAGCAGCCCGTTCGGGGGGATGGGGGATAATTCACCCCTCCACTTT. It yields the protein CASSPFGGMGDNSPLHF.

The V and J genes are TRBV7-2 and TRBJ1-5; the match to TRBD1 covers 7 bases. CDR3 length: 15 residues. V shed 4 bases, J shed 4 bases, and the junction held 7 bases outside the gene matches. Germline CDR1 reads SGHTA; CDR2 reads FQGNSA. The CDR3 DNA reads TGTGCCAGCAGCTCTACGACAGGGATTAATCAGCCCCAGCATTTT. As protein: CASSSTTGINQPQHF.

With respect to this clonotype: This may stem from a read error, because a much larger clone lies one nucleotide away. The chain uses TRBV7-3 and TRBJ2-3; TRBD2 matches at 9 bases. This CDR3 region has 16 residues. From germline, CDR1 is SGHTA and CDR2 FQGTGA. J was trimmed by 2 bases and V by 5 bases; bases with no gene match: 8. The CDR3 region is CASSAFRTSVTDTQYF. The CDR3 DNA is TGTGCCAGCAGCGCCTTTAGGACTAGCGTCACAGATACGCAGTATTTT.

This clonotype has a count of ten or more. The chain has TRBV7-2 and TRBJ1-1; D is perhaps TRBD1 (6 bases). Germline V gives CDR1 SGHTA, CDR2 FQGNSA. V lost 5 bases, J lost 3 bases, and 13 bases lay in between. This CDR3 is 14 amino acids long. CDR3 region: CASSVDSRYTEAFF. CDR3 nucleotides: TGTGCCAGCAGCGTGGACAGTCGGTACACTGAAGCTTTCTTT.

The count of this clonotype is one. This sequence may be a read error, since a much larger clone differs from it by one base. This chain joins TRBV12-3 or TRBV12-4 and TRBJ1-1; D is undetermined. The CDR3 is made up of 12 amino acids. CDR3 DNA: TGTGCCAGCATCAACTTGAACACTGGAGCTTTCTTT. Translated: CASINLNTGAFF.

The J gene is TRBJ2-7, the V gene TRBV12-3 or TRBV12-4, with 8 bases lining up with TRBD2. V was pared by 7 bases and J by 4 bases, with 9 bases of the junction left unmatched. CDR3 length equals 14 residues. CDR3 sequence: CASTPGTRKYEQYF. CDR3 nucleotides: TGTGCCAGCACCCCAGGGACTAGGAAATACGAGCAGTACTTC.

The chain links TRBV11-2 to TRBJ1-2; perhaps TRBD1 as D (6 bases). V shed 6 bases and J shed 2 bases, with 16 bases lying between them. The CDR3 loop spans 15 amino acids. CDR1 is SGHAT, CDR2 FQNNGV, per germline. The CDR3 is CASRGATHRNYGYTF. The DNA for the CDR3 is TGTGCCAGCAGGGGGGCTACCCATCGAAACTATGGCTACACCTTC.

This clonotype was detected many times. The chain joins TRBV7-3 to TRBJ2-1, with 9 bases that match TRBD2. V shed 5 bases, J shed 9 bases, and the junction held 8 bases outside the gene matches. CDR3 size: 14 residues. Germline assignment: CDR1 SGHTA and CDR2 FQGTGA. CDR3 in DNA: TGTGCCAGCAGCCCCGGTCAGCGGGAGGCTGAGCAGTTCTTC. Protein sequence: CASSPGQREAEQFF.

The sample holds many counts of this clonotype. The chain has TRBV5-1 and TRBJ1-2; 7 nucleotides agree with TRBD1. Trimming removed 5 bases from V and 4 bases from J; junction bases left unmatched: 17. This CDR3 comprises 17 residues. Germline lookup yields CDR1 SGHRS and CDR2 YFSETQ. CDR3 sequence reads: CASRSPGQRRGSYGYTF. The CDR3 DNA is TGCGCCAGCAGGTCGCCGGGACAGAGAAGAGGATCCTATGGCTACACCTTC.

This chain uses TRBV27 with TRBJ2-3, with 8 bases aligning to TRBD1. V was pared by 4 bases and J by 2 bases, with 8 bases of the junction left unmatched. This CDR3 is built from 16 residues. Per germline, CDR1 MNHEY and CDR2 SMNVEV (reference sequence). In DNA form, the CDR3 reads TGTGCCAGCAGTTCCATCTACAGGGGGTTCACAGATACGCAGTATTTT. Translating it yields CASSSIYRGFTDTQYF.

The CDR3, as DNA: TGCAGCGTTCAACCGGGTAACTATGGCTACACCTTC. Protein product: CSVQPGNYGYTF. The V and J genes are TRBV29-1 and TRBJ1-2; no firm D call. Trimming removed 5 bases from V and 1 base from J, with 8 bases in between. Germline values: CDR1 SQVTM, CDR2 ANQGSEA. This CDR3 region has 12 residues.

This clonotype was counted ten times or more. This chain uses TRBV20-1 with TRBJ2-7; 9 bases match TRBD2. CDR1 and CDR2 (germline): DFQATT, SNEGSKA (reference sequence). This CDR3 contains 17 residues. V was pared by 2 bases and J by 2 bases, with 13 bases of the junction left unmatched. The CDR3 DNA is TGCAGTGCTAGACCCCCTGCGGGAGGGCAGGGGACCTACGAGCAGTACTTC. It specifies CSARPPAGGQGTYEQYF.